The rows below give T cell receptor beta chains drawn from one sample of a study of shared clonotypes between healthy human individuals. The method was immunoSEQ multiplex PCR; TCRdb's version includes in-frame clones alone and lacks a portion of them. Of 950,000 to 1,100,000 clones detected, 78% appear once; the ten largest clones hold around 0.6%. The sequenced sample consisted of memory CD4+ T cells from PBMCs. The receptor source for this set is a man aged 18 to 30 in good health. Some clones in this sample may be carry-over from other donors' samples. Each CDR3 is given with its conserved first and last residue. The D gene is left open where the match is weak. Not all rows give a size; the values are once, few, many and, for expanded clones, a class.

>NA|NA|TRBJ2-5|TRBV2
CASSQNRGLETQYF
TGTGCCAGCAGCCAAAACAGGGGACTCGAGACCCAGTACTTC
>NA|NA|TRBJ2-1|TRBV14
CASSQVGGQHNEQFF
TGTGCCAGCAGCCAAGTGGGGGGACAGCACAATGAGCAGTTCTTC
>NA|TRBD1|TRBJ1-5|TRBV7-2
CASSSGQFNQPQHF
TGTGCCAGCAGCTCGGGACAGTTCAATCAGCCCCAGCATTTT
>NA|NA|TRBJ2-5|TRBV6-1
CASSEGPTVETQYF
TGTGCCAGCAGTGAGGGACCGACCGTAGAGACCCAGTACTTC
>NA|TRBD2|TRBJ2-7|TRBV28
CAIGTSVTYEQYF
TGTGCCATCGGGACTAGCGTTACCTACGAGCAGTACTTC
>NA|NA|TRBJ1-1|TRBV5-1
CASSRDTMNTEAFF
TGCGCCAGCAGCCGGGACACCATGAACACTGAAGCTTTCTTT
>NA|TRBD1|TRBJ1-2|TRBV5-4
CASSGDRGLYGYTF
TGTGCCAGCAGCGGGGACAGGGGCCTCTATGGCTACACCTTC
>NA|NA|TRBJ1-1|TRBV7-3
CASSLLGGTEAFF
TGTGCCAGCAGCTTACTAGGGGGAACTGAAGCTTTCTTT
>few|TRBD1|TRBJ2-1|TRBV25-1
CASRGQGADNEQFF
TGTGCCAGCAGGGGTCAGGGGGCGGACAATGAGCAGTTCTTC
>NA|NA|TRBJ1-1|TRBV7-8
CASSDREGYTEAFF
TGTGCCAGCAGCGACCGGGAGGGGTACACTGAAGCTTTCTTT
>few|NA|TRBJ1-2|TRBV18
CASSPGTPSNYGYTF
TGTGCCAGCTCACCCGGGACCCCTTCTAACTATGGCTACACCTTC
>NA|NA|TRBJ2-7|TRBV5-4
CASSLGQRGSYEQYF
TGTGCCAGCAGCTTGGGACAGAGGGGATCCTACGAGCAGTACTTC
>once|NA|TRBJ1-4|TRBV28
CASTLGGAGEKLFF
TGTGCCAGCACCCTCGGAGGGGCGGGTGAAAAACTGTTTTTT
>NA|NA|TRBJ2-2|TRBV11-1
CASSTRTGSAGELFF
TGTGCCAGCAGCACCCGGACGGGGAGCGCCGGGGAGCTGTTTTTT
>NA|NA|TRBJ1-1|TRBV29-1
CSASTALNTEAFF
TGCAGCGCCTCGACAGCTCTGAACACTGAAGCTTTCTTT
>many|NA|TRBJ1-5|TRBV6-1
CASSEDEGSNQPQHF
TGTGCCAGCAGTGAAGACGAGGGAAGCAATCAGCCCCAGCATTTT
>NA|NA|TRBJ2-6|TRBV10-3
CAISDDNSGANVLTF
TGTGCCATCAGCGATGACAACTCTGGGGCCAACGTCCTGACTTTC
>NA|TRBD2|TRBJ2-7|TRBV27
CASTRLAGGGEQYF
TGTGCCAGCACTAGACTAGCGGGAGGGGGCGAGCAGTACTTC
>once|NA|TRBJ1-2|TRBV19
CASSIAGTSPSGYTF
TGTGCCAGTAGTATCGCCGGGACTTCCCCGTCTGGCTACACCTTC
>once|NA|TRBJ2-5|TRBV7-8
CASSFNSGSQETQYF
TGTGCCAGCAGCTTTAACTCGGGCAGTCAAGAGACCCAGTACTTC
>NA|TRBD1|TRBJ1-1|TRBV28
CASRAGGAAEAFF
TGTGCCAGCAGGGCAGGGGGGGCGGCTGAAGCTTTCTTT
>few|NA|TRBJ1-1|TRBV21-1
CASSYKQVNTEAFF
TGTGCCAGCAGCTACAAACAGGTGAACACTGAAGCTTTCTTT
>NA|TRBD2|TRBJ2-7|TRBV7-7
CASSFGVGGEQYF
TGTGCCAGCAGCTTTGGTGTGGGAGGGGAGCAGTACTTC
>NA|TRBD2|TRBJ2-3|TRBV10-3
CAISEPSGITDTQYF
TGTGCCATCAGTGAGCCTAGCGGGATCACAGATACGCAGTATTTT
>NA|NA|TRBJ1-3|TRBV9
CASSVGGGSGNTIYF
TGTGCCAGCAGCGTCGGAGGGGGGTCCGGAAACACCATATATTTT
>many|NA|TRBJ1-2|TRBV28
CASSFFRQLTDGYTF
TGTGCCAGCAGTTTTTTCCGACAGCTAACCGATGGCTACACCTTC
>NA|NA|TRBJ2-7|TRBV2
CASSDGGEQYF
TGTGCCAGCTCCGACGGGGGCGAGCAGTACTTC
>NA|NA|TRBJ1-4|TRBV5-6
CASSSRGRGSEKLFF
TGTGCCAGCAGCTCCAGGGGTAGAGGCAGTGAAAAACTGTTTTTT